This entry describes one T cell receptor beta chain. Antigen unknown. This sample is part of a study of PD-1 blockade in mismatch repair-deficient tumors. Looking at the study overall: Patients had approximately 12 mismatch repair-deficient cancer types, all previously treated and progressing.

Trimming removed 2 bases at V and 2 bases at J, with 7 bases between. This CDR3 comprises 13 residues. In germline, CDR1 is SGHDT, CDR2 YYEEEE. Sequenced by immunoSEQ multiplex PCR; TCRdb stores in-frame clones only, minus some. The sample yields 100,000 to 150,000 clones, roughly 86% seen once. Study results and limitations: Tumor-resident clones, often absent from pretreatment blood, expanded after pembrolizumab and then contracted.

Every patient had mismatch repair deficiency by PCR or immunohistochemistry. A few pembrolizumab responders had their TCRs sequenced. The rearrangement joins TRBV5-6 to TRBJ1-2; D call uncertain. This clonotype was obtained from an adult with mismatch repair-deficient cancer. Material: peripheral blood, obtained 44 weeks after starting pembrolizumab. The CDR3 spells CASSFFRNYGYTF. As DNA, the CDR3 is TGTGCCAGCAGCTTTTTCAGAAACTATGGCTACACCTTC.